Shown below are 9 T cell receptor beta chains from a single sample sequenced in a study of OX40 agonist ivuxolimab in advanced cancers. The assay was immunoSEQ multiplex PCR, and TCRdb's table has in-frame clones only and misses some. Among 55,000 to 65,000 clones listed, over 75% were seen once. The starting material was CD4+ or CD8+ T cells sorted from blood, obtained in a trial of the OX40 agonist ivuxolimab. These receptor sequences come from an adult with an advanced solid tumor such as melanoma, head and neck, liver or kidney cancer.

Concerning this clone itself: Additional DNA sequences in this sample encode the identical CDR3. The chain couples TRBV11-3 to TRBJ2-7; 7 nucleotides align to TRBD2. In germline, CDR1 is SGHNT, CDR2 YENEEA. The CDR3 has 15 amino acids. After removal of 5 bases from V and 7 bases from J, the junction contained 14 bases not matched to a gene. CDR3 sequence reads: CASSAGDGRMGEQYF. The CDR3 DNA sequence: TGTGCCAGCAGCGCGGGAGACGGAAGGATGGGAGAGCAGTACTTC.

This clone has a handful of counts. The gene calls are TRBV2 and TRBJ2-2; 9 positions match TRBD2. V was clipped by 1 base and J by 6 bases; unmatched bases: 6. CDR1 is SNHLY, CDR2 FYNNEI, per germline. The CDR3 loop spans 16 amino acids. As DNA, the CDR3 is TGTGCCAGCAGTGAAGTTGGCGGGAGGGCCCCCGGGGAGCTGTTTTTT. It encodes CASSEVGGRAPGELFF.

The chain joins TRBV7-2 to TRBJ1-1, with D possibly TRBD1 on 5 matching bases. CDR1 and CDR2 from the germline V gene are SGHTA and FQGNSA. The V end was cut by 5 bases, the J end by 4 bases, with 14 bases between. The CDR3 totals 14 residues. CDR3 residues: CASSQGPTFTEAFF. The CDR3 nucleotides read TGTGCCAGCAGCCAGGGACCGACTTTCACTGAAGCTTTCTTT.

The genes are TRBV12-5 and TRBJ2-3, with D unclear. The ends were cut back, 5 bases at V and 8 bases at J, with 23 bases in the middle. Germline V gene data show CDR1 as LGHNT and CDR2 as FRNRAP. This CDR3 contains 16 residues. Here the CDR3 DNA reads TGTGCTAGTGGTCCCCCAGTCCCACCCGCCTCAGGTACGCAGTATTTT. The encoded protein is CASGPPVPPASGTQYF.

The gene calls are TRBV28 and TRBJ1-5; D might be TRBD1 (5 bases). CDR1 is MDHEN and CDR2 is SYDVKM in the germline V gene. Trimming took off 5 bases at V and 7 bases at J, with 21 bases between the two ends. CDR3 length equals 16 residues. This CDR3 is CASSPPGGGWNQPQHF. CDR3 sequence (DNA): TGTGCCAGCAGTCCCCCCGGGGGGGGGTGGAACCAGCCCCAGCATTTT.

The CDR3 reads CASSPPQGASGNTIYF. The DNA for the CDR3 is TGTGCCAGCAGTCCCCCCCAGGGGGCCAGTGGAAACACCATATATTTT. V and J are TRBV28 and TRBJ1-3, with 8 bases aligning to TRBD1. Unmatched junction bases numbered 9, after V lost 5 bases and J lost 3 bases. This CDR3 comprises 16 residues. Germline V gene lookup returns CDR1 MDHEN and CDR2 SYDVKM.

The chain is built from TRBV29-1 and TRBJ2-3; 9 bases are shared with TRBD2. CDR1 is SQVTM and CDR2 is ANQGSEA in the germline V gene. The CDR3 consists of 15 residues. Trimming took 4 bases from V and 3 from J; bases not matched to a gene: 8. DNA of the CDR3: TGCAGCGTTGTCGATAGCGGGAGAAGGACAGATACGCAGTATTTT. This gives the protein CSVVDSGRRTDTQYF.

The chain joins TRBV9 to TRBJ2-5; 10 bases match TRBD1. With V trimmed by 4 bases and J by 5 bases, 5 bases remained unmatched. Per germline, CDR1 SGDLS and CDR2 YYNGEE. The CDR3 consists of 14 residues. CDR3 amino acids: CASSPGQGSETQYF. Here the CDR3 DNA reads TGTGCCAGCAGCCCGGGACAGGGGAGCGAGACCCAGTACTTC.

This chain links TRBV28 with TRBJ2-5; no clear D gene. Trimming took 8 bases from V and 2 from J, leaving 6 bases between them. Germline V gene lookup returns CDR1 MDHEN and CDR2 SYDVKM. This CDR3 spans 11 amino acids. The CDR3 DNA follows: TGTGCCAGCGGACCACAAGAGACCCAGTACTTC. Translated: CASGPQETQYF.